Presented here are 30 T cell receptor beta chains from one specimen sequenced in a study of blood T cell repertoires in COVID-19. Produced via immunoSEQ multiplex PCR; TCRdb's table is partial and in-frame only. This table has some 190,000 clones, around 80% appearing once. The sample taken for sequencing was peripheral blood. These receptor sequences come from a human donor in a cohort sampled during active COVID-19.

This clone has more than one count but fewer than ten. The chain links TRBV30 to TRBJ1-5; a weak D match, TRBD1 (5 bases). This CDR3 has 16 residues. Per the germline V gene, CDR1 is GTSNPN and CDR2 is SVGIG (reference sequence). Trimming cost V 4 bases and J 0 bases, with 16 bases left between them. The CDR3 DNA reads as TGTGCCTGGACCCAGGGCGGAGCCCCTAGCAATCAGCCCCAGCATTTT. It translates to CAWTQGGAPSNQPQHF.

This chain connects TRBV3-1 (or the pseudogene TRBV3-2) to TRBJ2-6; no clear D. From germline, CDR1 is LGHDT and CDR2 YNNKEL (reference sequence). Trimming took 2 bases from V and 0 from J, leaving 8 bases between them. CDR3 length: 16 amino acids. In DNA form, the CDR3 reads TGTGCCAGCAGCCAATTCGGGTTCTCTGGGGCCAACGTCCTGACTTTC. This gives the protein CASSQFGFSGANVLTF.

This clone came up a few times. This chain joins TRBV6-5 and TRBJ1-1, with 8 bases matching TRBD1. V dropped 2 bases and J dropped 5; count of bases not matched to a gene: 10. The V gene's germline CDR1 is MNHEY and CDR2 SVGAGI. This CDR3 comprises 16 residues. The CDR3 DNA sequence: TGTGCCAGCAGTTACACTAGGACAGGGCTAGGGACTGAAGCTTTCTTT. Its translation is CASSYTRTGLGTEAFF.

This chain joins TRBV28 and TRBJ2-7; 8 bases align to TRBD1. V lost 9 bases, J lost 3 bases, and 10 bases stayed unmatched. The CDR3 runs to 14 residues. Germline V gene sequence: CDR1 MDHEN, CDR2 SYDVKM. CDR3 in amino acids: CASLSGQGVYEQYF. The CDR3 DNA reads TGTGCCAGTCTTAGTGGACAGGGAGTCTACGAGCAGTACTTC.

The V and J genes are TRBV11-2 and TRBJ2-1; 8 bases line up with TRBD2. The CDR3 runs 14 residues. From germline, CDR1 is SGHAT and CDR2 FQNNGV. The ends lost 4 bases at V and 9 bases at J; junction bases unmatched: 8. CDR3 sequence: CASSSTGTSFEQFF. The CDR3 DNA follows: TGTGCCAGCAGCTCGACCGGGACTAGTTTTGAGCAGTTCTTC.

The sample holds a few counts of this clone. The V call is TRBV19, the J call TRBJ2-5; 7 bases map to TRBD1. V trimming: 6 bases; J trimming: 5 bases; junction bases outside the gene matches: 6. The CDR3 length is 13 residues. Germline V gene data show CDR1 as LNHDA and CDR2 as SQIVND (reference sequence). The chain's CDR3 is CASSLQGLETQYF. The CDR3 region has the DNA TGTGCCAGTAGCTTACAGGGGTTGGAGACCCAGTACTTC.

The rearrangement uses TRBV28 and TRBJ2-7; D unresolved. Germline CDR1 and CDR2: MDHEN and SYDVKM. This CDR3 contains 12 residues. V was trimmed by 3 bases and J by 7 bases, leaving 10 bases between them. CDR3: CASSFSPREQYF. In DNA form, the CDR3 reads TGTGCCAGCAGTTTTAGCCCAAGGGAGCAGTACTTC. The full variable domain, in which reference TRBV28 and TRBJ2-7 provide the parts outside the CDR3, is DVKVTQSSRYLVKRTGEKVFLECVQDMDHENMFWYRQDPGLGLRLIYFSYDVKMKEKGDIPEGYSVSREKKERFSLILESASTNQTSMYLCASSFSPREQYFGPGTRLTVT.

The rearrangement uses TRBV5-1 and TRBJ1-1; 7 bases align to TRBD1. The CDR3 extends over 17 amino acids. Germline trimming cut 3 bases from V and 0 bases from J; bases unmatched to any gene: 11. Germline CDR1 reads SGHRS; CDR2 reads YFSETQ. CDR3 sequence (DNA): TGCGCCAGCAGCTCGAAACGCCAACAGGGGATGAACACTGAAGCTTTCTTT. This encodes CASSSKRQQGMNTEAFF.

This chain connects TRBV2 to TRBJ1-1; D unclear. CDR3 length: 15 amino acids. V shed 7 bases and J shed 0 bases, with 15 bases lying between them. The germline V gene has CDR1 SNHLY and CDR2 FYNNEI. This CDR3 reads CASTKEESVNTEAFF. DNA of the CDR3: TGTGCCAGCACAAAAGAGGAGTCGGTGAACACTGAAGCTTTCTTT.

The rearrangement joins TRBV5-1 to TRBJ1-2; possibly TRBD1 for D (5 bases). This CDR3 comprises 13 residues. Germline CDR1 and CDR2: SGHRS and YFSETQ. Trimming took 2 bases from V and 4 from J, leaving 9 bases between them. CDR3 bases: TGCGCCAGCAGCTTCGACAGCCGCTATGGCTACACCTTC. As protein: CASSFDSRYGYTF.

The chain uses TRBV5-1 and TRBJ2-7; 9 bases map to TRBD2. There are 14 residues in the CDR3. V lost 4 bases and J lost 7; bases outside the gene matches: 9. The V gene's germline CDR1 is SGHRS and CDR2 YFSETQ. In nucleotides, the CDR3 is TGCGCCAGCAGCCCTAGTAGCGGGAGCGGTGAGCAGTACTTC. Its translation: CASSPSSGSGEQYF.

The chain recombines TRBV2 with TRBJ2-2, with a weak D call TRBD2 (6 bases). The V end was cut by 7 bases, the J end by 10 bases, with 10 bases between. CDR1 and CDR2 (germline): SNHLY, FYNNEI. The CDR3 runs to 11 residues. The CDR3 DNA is TGTGCCAGCACGGGAGAGGAGGAGCTGTTTTTT. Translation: CASTGEEELFF.

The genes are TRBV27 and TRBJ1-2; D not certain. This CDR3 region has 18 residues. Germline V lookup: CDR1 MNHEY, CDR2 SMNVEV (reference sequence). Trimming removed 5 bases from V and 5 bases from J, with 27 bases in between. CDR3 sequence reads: CASSAKEGLPGFIYGYTF. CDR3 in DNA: TGTGCCAGCAGTGCAAAGGAGGGTCTGCCTGGTTTCATATATGGCTACACCTTC.

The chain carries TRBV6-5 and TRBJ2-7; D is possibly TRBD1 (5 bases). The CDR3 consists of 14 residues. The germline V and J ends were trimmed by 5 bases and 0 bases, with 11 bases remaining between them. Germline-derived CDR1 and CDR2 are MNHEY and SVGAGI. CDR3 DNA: TGTGCCAGCAGTACCACAGGCAACTCCTACGAGCAGTACTTC. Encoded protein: CASSTTGNSYEQYF.

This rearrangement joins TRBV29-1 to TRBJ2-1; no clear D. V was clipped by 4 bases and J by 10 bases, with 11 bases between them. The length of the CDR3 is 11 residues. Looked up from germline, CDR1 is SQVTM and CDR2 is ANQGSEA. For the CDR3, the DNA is TGCAGCGTTGTTGAGGCTTGGGAGCAGTTCTTC. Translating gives CSVVEAWEQFF.

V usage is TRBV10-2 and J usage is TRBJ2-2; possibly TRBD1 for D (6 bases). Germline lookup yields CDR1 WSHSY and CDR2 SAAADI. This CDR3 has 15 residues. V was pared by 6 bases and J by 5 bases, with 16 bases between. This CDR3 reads CASRDSGTLTGELFF. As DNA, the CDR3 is TGCGCCAGCAGAGACTCCGGGACACTTACCGGGGAGCTGTTTTTT.

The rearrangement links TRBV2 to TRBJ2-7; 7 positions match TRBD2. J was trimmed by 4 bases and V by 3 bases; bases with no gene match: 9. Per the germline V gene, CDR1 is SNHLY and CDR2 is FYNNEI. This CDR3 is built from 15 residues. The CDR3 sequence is CASSDPQRGGYEQYV. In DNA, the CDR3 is TGTGCCAGCAGTGATCCCCAGCGGGGAGGTTACGAGCAGTACGTC.

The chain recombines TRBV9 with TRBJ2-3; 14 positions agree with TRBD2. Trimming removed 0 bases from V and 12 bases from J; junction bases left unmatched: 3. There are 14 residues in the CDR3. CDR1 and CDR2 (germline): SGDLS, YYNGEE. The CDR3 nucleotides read TGTGCCAGCAGCGTAGAGACTAGCGGGAGGGCACAGTATTTT. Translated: CASSVETSGRAQYF.

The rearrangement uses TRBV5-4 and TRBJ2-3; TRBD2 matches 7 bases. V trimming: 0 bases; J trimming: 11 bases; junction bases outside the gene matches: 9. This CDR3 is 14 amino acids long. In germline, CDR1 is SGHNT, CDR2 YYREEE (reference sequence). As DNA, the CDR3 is TGTGCCAGCAGCTTGGTGGTCGGGGGAGGGAGGCAGTATTTT. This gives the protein CASSLVVGGGRQYF.

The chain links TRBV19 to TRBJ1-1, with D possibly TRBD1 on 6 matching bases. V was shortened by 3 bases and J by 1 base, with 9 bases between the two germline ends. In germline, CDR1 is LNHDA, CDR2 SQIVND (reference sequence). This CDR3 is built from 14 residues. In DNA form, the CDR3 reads TGTGCCAGTAGTATCGACAGGTGGAACACTGAAGCTTTCTTT. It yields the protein CASSIDRWNTEAFF.

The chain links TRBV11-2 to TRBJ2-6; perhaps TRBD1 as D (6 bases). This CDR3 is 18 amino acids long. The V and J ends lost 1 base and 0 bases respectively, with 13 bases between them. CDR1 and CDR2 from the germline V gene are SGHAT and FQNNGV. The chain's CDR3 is CASSLAGARSSGANVLTF. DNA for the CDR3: TGTGCCAGCAGCTTAGCAGGGGCCAGGAGCTCTGGGGCCAACGTCCTGACTTTC.

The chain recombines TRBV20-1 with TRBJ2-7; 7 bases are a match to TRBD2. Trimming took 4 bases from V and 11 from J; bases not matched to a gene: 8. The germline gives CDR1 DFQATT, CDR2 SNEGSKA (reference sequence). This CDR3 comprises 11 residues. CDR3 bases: TGCAGTGCTATACCGCGGGAGTCTGAGTACTTC. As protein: CSAIPRESEYF.

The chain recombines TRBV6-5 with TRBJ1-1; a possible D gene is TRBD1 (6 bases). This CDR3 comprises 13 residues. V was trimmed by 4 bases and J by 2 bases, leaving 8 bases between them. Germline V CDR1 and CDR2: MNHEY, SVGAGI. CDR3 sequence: CASSWGTNTEAFF. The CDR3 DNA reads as TGTGCCAGCAGTTGGGGGACAAACACTGAAGCTTTCTTT.

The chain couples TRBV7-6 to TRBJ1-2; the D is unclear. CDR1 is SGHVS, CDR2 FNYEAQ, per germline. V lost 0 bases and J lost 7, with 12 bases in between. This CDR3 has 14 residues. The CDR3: CASSLAGEGSGYTF. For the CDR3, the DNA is TGTGCCAGCAGCTTAGCAGGAGAGGGCTCTGGCTACACCTTC.

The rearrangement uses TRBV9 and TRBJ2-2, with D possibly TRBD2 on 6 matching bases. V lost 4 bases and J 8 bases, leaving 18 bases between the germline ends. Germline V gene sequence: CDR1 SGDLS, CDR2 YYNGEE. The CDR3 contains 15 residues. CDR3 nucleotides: TGTGCCAGCAGCCCTCGGGACTGGCCTTTGGGGGAGCTGTTTTTT. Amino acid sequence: CASSPRDWPLGELFF.

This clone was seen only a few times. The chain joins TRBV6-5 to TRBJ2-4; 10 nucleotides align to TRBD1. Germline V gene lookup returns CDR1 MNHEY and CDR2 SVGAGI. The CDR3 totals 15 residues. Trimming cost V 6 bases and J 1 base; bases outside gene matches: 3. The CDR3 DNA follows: TGTGCCAGCAGGCCGACAGGGGGCGCCAAAAACATTCAGTACTTC. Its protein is CASRPTGGAKNIQYF.

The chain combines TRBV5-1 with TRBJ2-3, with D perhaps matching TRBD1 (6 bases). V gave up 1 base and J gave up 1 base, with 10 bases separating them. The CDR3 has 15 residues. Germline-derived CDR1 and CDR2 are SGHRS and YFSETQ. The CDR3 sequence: CASSLTGHRTDTQYF. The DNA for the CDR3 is TGCGCCAGCAGCTTGACAGGGCATCGCACAGATACGCAGTATTTT.

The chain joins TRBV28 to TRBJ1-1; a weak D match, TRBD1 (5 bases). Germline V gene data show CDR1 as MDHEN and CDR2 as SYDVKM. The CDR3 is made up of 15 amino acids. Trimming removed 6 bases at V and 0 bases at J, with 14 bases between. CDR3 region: CASRVGGGVNTEAFF. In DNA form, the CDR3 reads TGTGCCAGCAGGGTTGGGGGAGGAGTGAACACTGAAGCTTTCTTT. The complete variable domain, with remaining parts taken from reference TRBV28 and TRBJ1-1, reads DVKVTQSSRYLVKRTGEKVFLECVQDMDHENMFWYRQDPGLGLRLIYFSYDVKMKEKGDIPEGYSVSREKKERFSLILESASTNQTSMYLCASRVGGGVNTEAFFGQGTRLTVV.

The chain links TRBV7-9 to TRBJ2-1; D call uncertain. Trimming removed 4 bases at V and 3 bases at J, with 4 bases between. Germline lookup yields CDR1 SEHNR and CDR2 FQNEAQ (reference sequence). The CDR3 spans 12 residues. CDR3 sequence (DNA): TGTGCCAGCAGCTCCGGCTACAATGAGCAGTTCTTC. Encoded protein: CASSSGYNEQFF.

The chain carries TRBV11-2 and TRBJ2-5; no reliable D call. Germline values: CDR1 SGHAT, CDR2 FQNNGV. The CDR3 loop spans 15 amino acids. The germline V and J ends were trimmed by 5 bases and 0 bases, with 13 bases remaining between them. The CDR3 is CASSHLLRNQETQYF. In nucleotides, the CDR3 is TGTGCCAGCAGCCACCTTCTGCGAAACCAAGAGACCCAGTACTTC.